This entry describes one T cell receptor beta chain. This sample stems from a study of blood T cell repertoires in COVID-19. Overall study: Acute and convalescent COVID-19 specimens originated in the United States, Italy and Spain. Sources were T cells, B-cell-depleted T cells, or PBMCs; the material itself was cDNA or gDNA.

The CDR3 totals 17 residues. V dropped 4 bases and J dropped 0 bases, with 12 bases sitting between them. The germline gives CDR1 KGHDR, CDR2 SFDVKD. In the study's own analysis: By means of reference gene primer amplification, nucleated cell counts were estimated. The method was immunoSEQ multiplex PCR; TCRdb's version includes in-frame clones alone and lacks a portion of them. The V and J calls and clone size come from that table; D and trimming were worked out from the DNA. The profile shows under 300,000 clones, about 85% of them singletons. The sequenced sample consisted of peripheral blood. The source is a man between 60 and 75 years old who had recovered from COVID-19. J is TRBJ2-6 and V is TRBV24-1; perhaps TRBD2 as D (6 bases). CDR3 sequence: CATSEPRRASGANVLTF. CDR3 nucleotide sequence: TGTGCCACCAGTGAACCCCGGAGGGCCTCTGGGGCCAACGTCCTGACTTTC.